This T cell receptor (beta chain) is drawn from a study of blood T cells in healthy people across ages. Study observations and caveats: Donor CMV status, an unknown factor, possibly confounded changes in expanded clonotypes. More naive CD4+ cells and higher diversity marked long-lived donors relative to aged donors. Age showed a roughly linear inverse relationship with TCR beta diversity per million T cells.

A word on this clonotype: Its antigen is not identified.

A second PCR of about 7 to 12 cycles used a sample-barcoded 5' primer and a J-beta primer mix. Each of the cDNA molecules was tagged by a template-switch adaptor with 12 random nucleotides. TCRdb processed the 5' RACE reads anew with MiXCR; each CDR3 protein has one entry. The sample lists about 1.7 million distinct CDR3 sequences; 28% were seen once. Per germline, CDR1 LGHNT and CDR2 FRNRAP. V dropped 4 bases and J dropped 2; count of bases not matched to a gene: 7. The CDR3 loop spans 16 amino acids. The rearrangement links TRBV12-5 to TRBJ2-3; 9 bases are a match to TRBD2. Sequences were obtained from blood. This sequence was found in a woman under 40 in good health. The CDR3 bases are TGTGCTAGTGGTTCCTCAGCGGGGGGAACCACAGATACGCAGTATTTT. This translates into CASGSSAGGTTDTQYF.